This T cell receptor beta chain was sequenced during a study of identical twins. Study-level findings and limits: Weaker excess sharing between twins was seen in beta out-of-frame sequences.

This clonotype was seen a handful of times. Its target is unknown. TCRdb re-derived calls from the 5' RACE reads in MiXCR, one entry per CDR3 protein. The sample records approximately 190,000 distinct CDR3 sequences, more than 15% being singletons. The same data also went into a second study, on T cells expressing NK-cell markers. That source notes: Within several experiments, an anti-gamma-delta TCR antibody kept the sorting limited to alpha-beta TCR T cells. More than 5 donors carried dominant NKG2C+ clonotypes that made up about 1.0-7.0% of their CD8+ T cells. A few of the donors also had these clonotypes leading their CD3+CD56-NKG2C+ fraction.

The clonotype originates from a young woman in good health. The sample consisted of CD8+ T cells sorted from blood.

In nucleotides, the CDR3 is TGTGCCAGCAGCCCAGGGGCCACAGGGGGCAGTTTCCATGAGCAGTTCTTC. Protein: CASSPGATGGSFHEQFF. The chain carries TRBV12-3 or TRBV12-4 and TRBJ2-1; 9 bases agree with TRBD1. The V and J ends lost 6 bases and 8 bases, in that order; junction bases with no gene match: 17. The CDR3 has 17 amino acids.